This T cell receptor (beta chain) was captured by sequencing in a study of blood T cell repertoires in COVID-19. Study overall: T cells, B-cell-depleted T cells, or PBMCs supplied cDNA or gDNA.

Trimming left V 6 bases short and J 6 bases short, with 17 bases between. Germline V lookup: CDR1 MDHEN, CDR2 SYDVKM. This CDR3 comprises 14 residues. Produced via immunoSEQ multiplex PCR; TCRdb's table is partial and in-frame only. Of hundreds of thousands of clones in the sample, over 75% were seen once. Sequencing was performed on PBMCs or T cells enriched from blood (not recorded which). The sequence was collected from a woman aged 30 to 39 who had recovered from COVID-19. The chain joins TRBV28 to TRBJ1-1; D gene unclear. CDR3: CASSLGTVGPEAFF. CDR3 bases: TGTGCCAGCAGCCTGGGCACCGTGGGTCCTGAAGCTTTCTTT.